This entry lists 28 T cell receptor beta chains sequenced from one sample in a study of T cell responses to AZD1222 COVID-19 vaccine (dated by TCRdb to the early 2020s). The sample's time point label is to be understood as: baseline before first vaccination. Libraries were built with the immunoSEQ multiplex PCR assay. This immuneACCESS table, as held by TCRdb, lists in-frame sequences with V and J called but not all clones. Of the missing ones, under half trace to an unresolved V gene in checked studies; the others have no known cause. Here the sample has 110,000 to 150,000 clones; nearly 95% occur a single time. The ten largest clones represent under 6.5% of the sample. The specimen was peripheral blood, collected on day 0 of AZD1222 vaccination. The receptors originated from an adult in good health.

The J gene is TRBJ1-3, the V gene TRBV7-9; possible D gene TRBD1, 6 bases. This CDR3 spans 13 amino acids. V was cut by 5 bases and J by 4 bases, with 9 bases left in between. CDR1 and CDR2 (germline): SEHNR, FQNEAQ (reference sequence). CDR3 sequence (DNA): TGTGCCAGCAGCAACCAGGGGGGAAACACCATATATTTT. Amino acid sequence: CASSNQGGNTIYF.

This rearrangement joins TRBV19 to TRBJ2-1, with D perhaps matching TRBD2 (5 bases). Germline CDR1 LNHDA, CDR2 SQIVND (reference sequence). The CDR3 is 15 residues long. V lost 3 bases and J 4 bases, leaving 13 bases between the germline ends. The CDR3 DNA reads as TGTGCCAGTAGTATTAGCCTAGCAGTTTACAATGAGCAGTTCTTC. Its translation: CASSISLAVYNEQFF.

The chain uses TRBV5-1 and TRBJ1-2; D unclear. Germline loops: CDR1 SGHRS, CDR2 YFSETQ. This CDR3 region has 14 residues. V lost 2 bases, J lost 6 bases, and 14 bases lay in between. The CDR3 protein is CASSLGPEGNGYTF. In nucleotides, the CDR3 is TGCGCCAGCAGCTTAGGACCTGAGGGCAATGGCTACACCTTC.

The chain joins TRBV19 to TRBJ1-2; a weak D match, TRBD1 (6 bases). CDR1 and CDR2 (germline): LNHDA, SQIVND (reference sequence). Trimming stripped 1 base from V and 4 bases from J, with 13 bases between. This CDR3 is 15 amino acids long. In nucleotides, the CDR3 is TGTGCCAGTAGTATAGTTAGTCGGGGGCTCTATGGCTACACCTTC. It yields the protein CASSIVSRGLYGYTF.

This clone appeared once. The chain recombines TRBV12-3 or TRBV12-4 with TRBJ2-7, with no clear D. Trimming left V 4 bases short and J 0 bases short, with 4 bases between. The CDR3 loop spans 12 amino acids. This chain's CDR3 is CASSSFSYEQYF. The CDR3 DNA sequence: TGTGCCAGCAGTTCGTTCTCCTACGAGCAGTACTTC.

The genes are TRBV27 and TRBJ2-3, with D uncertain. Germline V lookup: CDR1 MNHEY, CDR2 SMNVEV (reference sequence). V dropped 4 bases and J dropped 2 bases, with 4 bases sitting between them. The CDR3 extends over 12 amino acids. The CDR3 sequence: CASSSNTDTQYF. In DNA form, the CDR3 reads TGTGCCAGCAGTTCTAACACAGATACGCAGTATTTT.

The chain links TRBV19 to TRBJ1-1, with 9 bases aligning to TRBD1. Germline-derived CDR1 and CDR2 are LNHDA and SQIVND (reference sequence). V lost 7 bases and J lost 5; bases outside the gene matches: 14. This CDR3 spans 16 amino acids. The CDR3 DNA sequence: TGTGCCAGTAACATATACAGGGGGCATTTAGGGACTGAAGCTTTCTTT. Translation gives CASNIYRGHLGTEAFF.

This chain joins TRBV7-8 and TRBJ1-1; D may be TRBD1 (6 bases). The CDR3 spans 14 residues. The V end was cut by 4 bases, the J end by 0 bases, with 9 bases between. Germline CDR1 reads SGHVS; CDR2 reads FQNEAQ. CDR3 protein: CASSWTDLNTEAFF. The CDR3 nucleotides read TGTGCCAGCAGCTGGACAGATTTGAACACTGAAGCTTTCTTT.

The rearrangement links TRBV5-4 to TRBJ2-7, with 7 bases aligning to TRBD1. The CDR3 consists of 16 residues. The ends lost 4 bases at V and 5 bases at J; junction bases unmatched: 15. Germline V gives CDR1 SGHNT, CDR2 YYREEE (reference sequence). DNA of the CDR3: TGTGCCAGCAGCCCCAACCGGGACAGTGGGATCAACGAGCAGTACTTC. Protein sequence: CASSPNRDSGINEQYF.

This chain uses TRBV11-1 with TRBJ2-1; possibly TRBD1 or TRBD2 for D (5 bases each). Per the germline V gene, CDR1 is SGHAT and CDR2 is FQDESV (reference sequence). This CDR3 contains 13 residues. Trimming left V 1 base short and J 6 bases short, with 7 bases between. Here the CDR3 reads CASSLGGTNEQFF. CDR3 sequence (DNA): TGTGCCAGCAGCTTAGGTGGGACCAATGAGCAGTTCTTC.

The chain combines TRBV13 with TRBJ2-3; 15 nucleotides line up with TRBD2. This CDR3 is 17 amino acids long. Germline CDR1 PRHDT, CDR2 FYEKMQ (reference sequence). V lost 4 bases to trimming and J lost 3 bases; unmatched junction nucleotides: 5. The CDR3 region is CASSSTGTSGRTDTQYF. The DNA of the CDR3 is TGTGCCAGCAGCTCCACCGGGACTAGCGGGAGGACAGATACGCAGTATTTT.

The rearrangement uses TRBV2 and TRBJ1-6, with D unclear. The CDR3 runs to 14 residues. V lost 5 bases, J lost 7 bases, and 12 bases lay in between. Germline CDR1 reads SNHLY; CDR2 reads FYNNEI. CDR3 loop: CASSNGRGNSPLHF. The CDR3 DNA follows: TGTGCCAGCAGTAACGGACGAGGAAATTCACCCCTCCACTTT.

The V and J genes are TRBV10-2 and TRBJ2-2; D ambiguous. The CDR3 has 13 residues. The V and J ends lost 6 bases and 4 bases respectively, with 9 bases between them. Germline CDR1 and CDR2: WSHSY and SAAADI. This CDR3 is CASRYSATGELFF. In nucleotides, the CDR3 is TGCGCCAGCAGATACAGCGCCACCGGGGAGCTGTTTTTT.

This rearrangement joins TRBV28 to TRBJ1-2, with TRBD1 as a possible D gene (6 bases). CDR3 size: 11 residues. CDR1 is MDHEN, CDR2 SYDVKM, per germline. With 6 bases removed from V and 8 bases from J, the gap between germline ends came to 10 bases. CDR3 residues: CASSYREGYTF. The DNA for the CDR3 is TGTGCCAGCAGCTACAGGGAAGGCTACACCTTC.

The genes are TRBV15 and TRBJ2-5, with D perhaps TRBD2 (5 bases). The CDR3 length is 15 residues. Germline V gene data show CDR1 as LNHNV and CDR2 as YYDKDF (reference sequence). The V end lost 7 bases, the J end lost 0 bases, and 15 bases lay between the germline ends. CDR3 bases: TGTGCCACCATGGCTAGCAGACTGTACCAAGAGACCCAGTACTTC. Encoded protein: CATMASRLYQETQYF.

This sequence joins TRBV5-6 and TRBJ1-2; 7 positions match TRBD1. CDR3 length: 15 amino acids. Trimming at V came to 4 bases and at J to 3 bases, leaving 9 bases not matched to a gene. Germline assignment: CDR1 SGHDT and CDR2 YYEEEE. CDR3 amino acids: CASSPSTGWDYGYTF. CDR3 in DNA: TGTGCCAGCAGCCCATCGACAGGGTGGGACTATGGCTACACCTTC.

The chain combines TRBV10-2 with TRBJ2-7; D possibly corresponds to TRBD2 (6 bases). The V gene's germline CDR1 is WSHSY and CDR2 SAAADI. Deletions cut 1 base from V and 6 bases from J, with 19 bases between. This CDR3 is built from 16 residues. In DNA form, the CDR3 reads TGCGCCAGCAGTGAGTGGGTGGGAGTTACGACTAGCGAGCAGTACTTC. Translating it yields CASSEWVGVTTSEQYF.

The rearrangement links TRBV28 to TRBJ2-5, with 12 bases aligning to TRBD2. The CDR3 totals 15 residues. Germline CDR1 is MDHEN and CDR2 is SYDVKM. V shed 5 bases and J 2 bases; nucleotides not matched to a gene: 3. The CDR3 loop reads CASSRLAGEQETQYF. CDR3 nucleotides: TGTGCCAGCAGTCGACTAGCGGGAGAACAAGAGACCCAGTACTTC.

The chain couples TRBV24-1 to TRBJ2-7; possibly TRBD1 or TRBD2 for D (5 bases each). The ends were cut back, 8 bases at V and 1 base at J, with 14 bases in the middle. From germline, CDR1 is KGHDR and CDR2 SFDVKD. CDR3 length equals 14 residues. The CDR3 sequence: CATKEGTASYEQYF. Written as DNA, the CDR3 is TGTGCCACCAAAGAAGGGACGGCGTCCTACGAGCAGTACTTC.

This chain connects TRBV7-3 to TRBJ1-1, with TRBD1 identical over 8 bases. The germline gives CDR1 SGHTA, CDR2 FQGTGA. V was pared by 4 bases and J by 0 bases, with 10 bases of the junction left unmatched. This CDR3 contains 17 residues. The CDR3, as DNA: TGTGCCAGCAGCTCAACCGGACAGGGAGCGGTGAACACTGAAGCTTTCTTT. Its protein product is CASSSTGQGAVNTEAFF. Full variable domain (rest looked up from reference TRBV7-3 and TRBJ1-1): GAGVSQTPSNKVTEKGKYVELRCDPISGHTALYWYRQSLGQGPEFLIYFQGTGAADDSGLPNDRFFAVRPEGSVSTLKIQRTERGDSAVYLCASSSTGQGAVNTEAFFGQGTRLTVV.

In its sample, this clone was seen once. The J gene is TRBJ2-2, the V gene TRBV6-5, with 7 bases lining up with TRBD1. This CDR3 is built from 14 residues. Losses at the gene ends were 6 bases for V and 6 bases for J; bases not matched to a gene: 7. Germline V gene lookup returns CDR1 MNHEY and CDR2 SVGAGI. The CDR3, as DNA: TGTGCCAGCAGCCCCAGGGGGTTCGCCGGGGAGCTGTTTTTT. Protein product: CASSPRGFAGELFF.

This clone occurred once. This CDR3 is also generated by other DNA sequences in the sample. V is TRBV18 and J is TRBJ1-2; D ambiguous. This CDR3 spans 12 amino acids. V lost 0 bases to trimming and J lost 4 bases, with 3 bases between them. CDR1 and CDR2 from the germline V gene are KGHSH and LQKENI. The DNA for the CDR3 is TGTGCCAGCTCACCACCGGGCTATGGCTACACCTTC. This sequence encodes CASSPPGYGYTF.

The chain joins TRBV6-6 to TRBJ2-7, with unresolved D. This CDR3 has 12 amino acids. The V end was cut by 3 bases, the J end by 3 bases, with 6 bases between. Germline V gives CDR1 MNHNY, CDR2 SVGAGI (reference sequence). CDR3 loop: CASSYTSYEQYF. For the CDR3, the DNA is TGTGCCAGCAGTTATACCAGCTACGAGCAGTACTTC.

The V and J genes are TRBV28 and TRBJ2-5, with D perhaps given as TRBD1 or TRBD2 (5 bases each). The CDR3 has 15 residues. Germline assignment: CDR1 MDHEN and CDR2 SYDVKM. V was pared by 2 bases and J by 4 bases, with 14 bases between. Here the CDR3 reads CASSLTGTLGETQYF. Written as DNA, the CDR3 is TGTGCCAGCAGTTTAACCGGGACCTTGGGAGAGACCCAGTACTTC.

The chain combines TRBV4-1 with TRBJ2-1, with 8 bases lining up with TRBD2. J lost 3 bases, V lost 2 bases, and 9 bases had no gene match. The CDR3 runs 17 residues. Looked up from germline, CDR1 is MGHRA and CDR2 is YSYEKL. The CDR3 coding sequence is TGCGCCAGCAGCCAATATTGGGAACGGGAGGGCTACAATGAGCAGTTCTTC. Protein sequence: CASSQYWEREGYNEQFF.

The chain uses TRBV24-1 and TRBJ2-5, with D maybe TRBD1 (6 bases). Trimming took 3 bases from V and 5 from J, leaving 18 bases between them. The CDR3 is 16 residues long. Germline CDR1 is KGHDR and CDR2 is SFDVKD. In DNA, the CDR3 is TGTGCCACCAGTGATACAGGGACCCACTTGAGCGAGACCCAGTACTTC. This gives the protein CATSDTGTHLSETQYF.

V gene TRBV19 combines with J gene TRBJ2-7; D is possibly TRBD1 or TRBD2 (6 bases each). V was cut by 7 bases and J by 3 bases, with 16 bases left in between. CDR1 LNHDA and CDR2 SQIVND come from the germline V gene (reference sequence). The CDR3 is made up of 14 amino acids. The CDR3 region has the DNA TGTGCCAGTAACCCCGGGGGCACCTACTACGAGCAGTACTTC. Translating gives CASNPGGTYYEQYF.

This chain's CDR3 is CASSLGGIYEQYF. The CDR3 bases are TGTGCCAGCAGCTTAGGGGGGATCTACGAGCAGTACTTC. J is TRBJ2-7 and V is TRBV11-1; D assignment may be TRBD1 or TRBD2 (5 bases each). This CDR3 is 13 amino acids long. The germline V and J ends were trimmed by 1 base and 3 bases, with 7 bases remaining between them. CDR1 SGHAT and CDR2 FQDESV come from the germline V gene (reference sequence).